This T cell receptor beta chain was retrieved from a study of CD8 T cells in ankylosing spondylitis. The V and J ends lost 6 bases and 8 bases, in that order; junction bases with no gene match: 8. Germline CDR1 is MNHNS and CDR2 is SASEGT. The CDR3 has 14 amino acids. Whole-study findings and limits: As for the disease-linked clones, they showed a CD8+ phenotype and occurred at relatively low frequencies in peripheral blood.

One entry per CDR3 protein, called by TCRdb with MiXCR from the 5' RACE reads. The sample yields about 360,000 distinct CDR3 sequences, roughly 22% seen once. Turning to this clonotype: Its target is unknown.

The chain employs TRBV6-1 and TRBJ2-1, with 9 bases identical to TRBD2. The receptor was isolated from a male donor with ankylosing spondylitis or in good health (not recorded which). The sequenced sample consisted of blood, either unsorted or a sorted T cell fraction (not recorded which). The CDR3 DNA reads as TGTGCCAGCAGCTTGGGACTAGCATTTGATGAGCAGTTCTTC. Encoded protein: CASSLGLAFDEQFF.